Listed here are 16 T cell receptor beta chains from one sample, sequenced in a study of T cells after yellow fever vaccination. A single record per CDR3 protein comes from TCRdb applying MiXCR to the 5' RACE reads. The sample has about 580,000 distinct CDR3 sequences; less than 20% are singletons. The starting material was PBMCs, obtained roughly 5 days after the first yellow fever vaccination. These receptors all stem from a young man who received the YFV17D yellow fever vaccine.

This clonotype was seen a handful of times. V and J are TRBV16 and TRBJ2-1; possibly TRBD2 for D (5 bases). Germline-derived CDR1 and CDR2 are KGHSY and FQNENV. Trimming took 4 bases from V and 1 from J, leaving 11 bases between them. This CDR3 is 15 amino acids long. For the CDR3, the DNA is TGTGCCAGCAGCCCCTACCGGGGTTCCTACAATGAGCAGTTCTTC. Amino acids: CASSPYRGSYNEQFF.

In its sample, this clonotype was seen many times. The rearrangement joins TRBV5-1 to TRBJ2-7, with TRBD2 as a possible D gene (5 bases). Trimming pared 2 bases from V and 2 bases from J, leaving 11 bases between. This CDR3 region has 14 residues. Germline CDR1 is SGHRS and CDR2 is YFSETQ. This chain's CDR3 is CASSLTGIPYEQYF. In DNA, the CDR3 is TGCGCCAGCAGCTTAACGGGGATCCCCTACGAGCAGTACTTC.

The chain couples TRBV27 to TRBJ1-2, with D unclear. With 0 bases removed from V and 3 bases from J, the gap between germline ends came to 17 bases. Germline-derived CDR1 and CDR2 are MNHEY and SMNVEV (reference sequence). This CDR3 contains 17 residues. The CDR3 loop is CASSLSPLFTEDYGYTF. DNA of the CDR3: TGTGCCAGCAGTTTATCACCCCTTTTTACCGAGGACTATGGCTACACCTTC.

V gene TRBV5-4 combines with J gene TRBJ1-5; 10 positions match TRBD1. V shed 4 bases, J shed 5 bases, and the junction held 9 bases outside the gene matches. Germline V gives CDR1 SGHNT, CDR2 YYREEE (reference sequence). This CDR3 is built from 16 residues. The CDR3 sequence is CASSQTGTGVHQPQHF. The CDR3 DNA reads as TGTGCCAGCAGCCAGACCGGGACAGGGGTGCATCAGCCCCAGCATTTT.

Ten or more counts support this clonotype. The genes are TRBV5-1 and TRBJ2-3; TRBD1 or TRBD2 may be the D gene (7 bases each). The germline V gene encodes CDR1 SGHRS and CDR2 YFSETQ. The CDR3 runs 15 residues. With 6 bases removed from V and 4 bases from J, the gap between germline ends came to 18 bases. The CDR3 nucleotides are TGCGCCAGCACGGAAGCGGGACAGTCCGCAGATACGCAGTATTTT. Its translation: CASTEAGQSADTQYF. Using reference TRBV5-1 and TRBJ2-3 for the parts outside the CDR3, the full variable domain is KAGVTQTPRYLIKTRGQQVTLSCSPISGHRSVSWYQQTPGQGLQFLFEYFSETQRNKGNFPGRFSGRQFSNSRSEMNVSTLELGDSALYLCASTEAGQSADTQYFGPGTRLTVL.

This clonotype was counted a few times. This chain links TRBV4-3 with TRBJ2-7; D remains ambiguous. Trimming removed 1 base at V and 7 bases at J, with 11 bases between. Germline values: CDR1 LGHNA, CDR2 YSLEER. This CDR3 comprises 13 residues. In nucleotides, the CDR3 is TGCGCCAGCAGCCAAGGAGGTTCAGGAGAGCAGTACTTC. Translation: CASSQGGSGEQYF.

The chain has TRBV7-3 and TRBJ2-5; D tentatively reads TRBD1 or TRBD2 (6 bases each). Trimming cost V 5 bases and J 3 bases, with 10 bases left between them. The length of the CDR3 is 13 residues. Germline values: CDR1 SGHTA, CDR2 FQGTGA. CDR3 protein: CASSPGAEETQYF. In nucleotides, the CDR3 is TGTGCCAGCAGCCCGGGGGCAGAAGAGACCCAGTACTTC.

The rearrangement links TRBV6-1 to TRBJ1-2; a possible D gene is TRBD1 (5 bases). The CDR3 has 14 residues. Germline V lookup: CDR1 MNHNS, CDR2 SASEGT. Trimming pared 4 bases from V and 8 bases from J, leaving 17 bases between. Here the CDR3 DNA reads TGTGCCAGCAGTGGATGGGACGGCGCTAAGGGCTACACCTTC. As protein: CASSGWDGAKGYTF.

This clonotype was found a few times. This rearrangement joins TRBV5-1 to TRBJ2-1, with a possible D match to TRBD2 (5 bases). This CDR3 spans 16 amino acids. V dropped 2 bases and J dropped 3 bases, with 15 bases sitting between them. Germline V CDR1 and CDR2: SGHRS, YFSETQ. In nucleotides, the CDR3 is TGCGCCAGCAGCTTAAGGGCGGGCGCCCACTACAATGAGCAGTTCTTC. Translated: CASSLRAGAHYNEQFF. Supplemented by reference TRBV5-1 and TRBJ2-1, the full variable domain reads KAGVTQTPRYLIKTRGQQVTLSCSPISGHRSVSWYQQTPGQGLQFLFEYFSETQRNKGNFPGRFSGRQFSNSRSEMNVSTLELGDSALYLCASSLRAGAHYNEQFFGPGTRLTVL.

Ten or more counts support this clonotype. The rearrangement uses TRBV11-2 and TRBJ2-3; 8 bases fit TRBD2. From germline, CDR1 is SGHAT and CDR2 FQNNGV. V gave up 5 bases and J gave up 3 bases; unmatched junction bases: 10. This CDR3 comprises 16 residues. The DNA of the CDR3 is TGTGCCAGCAGCCCTCTCGCGGGGGGAGGGACAGATACGCAGTATTTT. This sequence encodes CASSPLAGGGTDTQYF.

This clonotype has just a few counts. This chain links TRBV5-1 with TRBJ2-7, with TRBD1 matching 11 bases. The trim removed 4 bases at V and 2 bases at J, leaving 5 bases unmatched. Germline V gene data show CDR1 as SGHRS and CDR2 as YFSETQ. The CDR3 sequence is 15 residues long. The chain's CDR3 is CASSPGQGGPYEQYF. CDR3 coding DNA: TGCGCCAGCAGCCCGGGACAGGGGGGACCCTACGAGCAGTACTTC.

This clonotype was observed a few times. The rearrangement links TRBV7-2 to TRBJ2-6, with D hard to call. Germline V lookup: CDR1 SGHTA, CDR2 FQGNSA. The CDR3 extends over 16 amino acids. V dropped 4 bases and J dropped 0 bases, with 10 bases sitting between them. The CDR3 coding sequence is TGTGCCAGCAGCTCGCGAAGTTCCTCTGGGGCCAACGTCCTGACTTTC. Translation: CASSSRSSSGANVLTF.

V gene TRBV20-1 combines with J gene TRBJ2-2, with no clear D. This CDR3 has 18 amino acids. Germline CDR1 DFQATT, CDR2 SNEGSKA (reference sequence). The V gene lost 2 bases and the J gene lost 0 bases, with 19 bases spanning the gap. For the CDR3, the DNA is TGCAGTGCTAGAAGTGGAACAGCATACTTCGCGAACACCGGGGAGCTGTTTTTT. Translation gives CSARSGTAYFANTGELFF.

The chain employs TRBV12-3 or TRBV12-4 and TRBJ1-1; no firm D call. The CDR3 is 10 residues long. The V end was cut by 5 bases, the J end by 8 bases, with 6 bases between. The CDR3 DNA reads TGTGCCAGCAGTCGCGACGAAGCTTTCTTT. This gives the protein CASSRDEAFF.

V gene TRBV7-2 combines with J gene TRBJ2-3, with 7 bases matching TRBD1. The CDR3 extends over 15 amino acids. The trim removed 5 bases at V and 5 bases at J, leaving 10 bases unmatched. Germline V lookup: CDR1 SGHTA, CDR2 FQGNSA. The CDR3 here is CASSIQGSTGDTQYF. CDR3 DNA sequence: TGTGCCAGCAGCATACAGGGGTCAACGGGAGATACGCAGTATTTT.

This clonotype showed up just once. J is TRBJ1-4 and V is TRBV7-6; D gene unclear. CDR3 length: 11 amino acids. Germline-derived CDR1 and CDR2 are SGHVS and FNYEAQ. Trimming shortened V by 4 bases and J by 8 bases, and 5 bases separated the two germline ends. The CDR3 nucleotides read TGTGCCAGCAGCTCCGCGGAAAAACTGTTTTTT. This codes for CASSSAEKLFF.